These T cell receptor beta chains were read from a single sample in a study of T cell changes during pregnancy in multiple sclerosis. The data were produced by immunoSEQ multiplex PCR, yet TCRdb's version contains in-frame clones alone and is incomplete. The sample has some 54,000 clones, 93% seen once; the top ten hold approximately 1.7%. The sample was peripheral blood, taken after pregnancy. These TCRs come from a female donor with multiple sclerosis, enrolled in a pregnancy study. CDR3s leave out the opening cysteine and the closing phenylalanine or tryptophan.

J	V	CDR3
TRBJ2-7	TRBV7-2	ASSLLADYEQY
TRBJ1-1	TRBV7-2	ASSFAGTGNTEAF
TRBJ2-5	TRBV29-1	STRVASLETQY
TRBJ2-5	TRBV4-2	ASSQEPSGREETQY
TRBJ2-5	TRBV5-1	ASTEGGRPQETQY
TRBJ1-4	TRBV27	ASSLVGYTNEKLF
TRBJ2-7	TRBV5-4	ASSPLAGEGSYEQY
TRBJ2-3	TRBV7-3	ASSLIGGQAPDTQY
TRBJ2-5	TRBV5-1	ASSSQETQY
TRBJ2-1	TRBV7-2	ASSRDTAIYNEQF
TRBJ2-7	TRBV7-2	ASSWTSGVSYEQY
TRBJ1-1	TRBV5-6	ASRRFRTGSTEAF
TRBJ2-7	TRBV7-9	ASSYLGQANYEQY
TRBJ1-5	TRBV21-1	ASSPLPRHYSNQPQH
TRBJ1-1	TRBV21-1	ASSKVPGQGLAAF
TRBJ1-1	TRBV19	ASRQQGFMNTEAF
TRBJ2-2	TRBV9	ASSVRGGNTGELF
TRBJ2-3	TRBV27	ASSPSRGNTQY
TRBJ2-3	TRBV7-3	ASSLSGGIVTDTQY
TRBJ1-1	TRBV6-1	ASRAGQGNTEAF
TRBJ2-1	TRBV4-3	ASSPGLAGGPDNEQF
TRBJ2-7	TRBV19	ASQRERGYEQY
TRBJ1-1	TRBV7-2	ASSSIPPGDLSLNTEAF
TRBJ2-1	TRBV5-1	ASSLVSGTSGYNEQF
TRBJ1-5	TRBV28	ASGSIGQPQH
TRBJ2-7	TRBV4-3	ASSPGLAAYEQY
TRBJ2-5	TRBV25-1	ASSEDREIETQY
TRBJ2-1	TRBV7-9	ASSLTAGGPHEQF
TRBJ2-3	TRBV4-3	ASSQDSGRPGTDTQY
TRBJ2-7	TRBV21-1	ASSKRGGGGEQY
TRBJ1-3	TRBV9	ASSQQGQGNTIY
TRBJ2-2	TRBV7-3	ASRPSGTENTGELF
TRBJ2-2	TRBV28	ASSLAGGDTGELF
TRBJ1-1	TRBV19	ASSIVGRVARAF
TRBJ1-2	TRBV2	ASRHIGQENYGYT
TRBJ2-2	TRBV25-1	ASSEAGASNTGELF
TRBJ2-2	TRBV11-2	ASSPRVSGSSAGELF
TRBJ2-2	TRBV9	ASRGQGALGGELF
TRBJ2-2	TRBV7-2	ASSLLGRVAGELF
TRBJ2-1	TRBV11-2	ASSLASGYNEQF